The 20 T cell receptor beta chains below were found in one sample sequenced in a study of blood T cell repertoires in COVID-19. Assay: immunoSEQ multiplex PCR; the TCRdb copy retains only in-frame clones and omits some. The sample lists roughly 190,000 clones, 70% to 90% occurring once. The sample taken for sequencing was peripheral blood. The receptors originated from a man between 60 and 70 years old with active or convalescent COVID-19.

This chain links TRBV10-1 with TRBJ1-2; 7 bases match TRBD1. The CDR3 covers 16 residues. The V and J ends lost 4 bases and 6 bases, in that order; junction bases with no gene match: 14. Germline V gives CDR1 WNHNN, CDR2 SYGVQD (reference sequence). Written as DNA, the CDR3 is TGCGCCAGCAGTGGAGGGGGCAACCTTAGGGATCATGGCTACACCTTC. It codes for CASSGGGNLRDHGYTF.

The chain carries TRBV6-5 and TRBJ1-1, with a weak D call TRBD1 (5 bases). With 0 bases removed from V and 5 bases from J, the gap between germline ends came to 13 bases. Germline V gene sequence: CDR1 MNHEY, CDR2 SVGAGI. This CDR3 region has 15 residues. The CDR3 is CASSYSRARGTEAFF. CDR3 in DNA: TGTGCCAGCAGTTACTCCCGAGCTCGGGGGACTGAAGCTTTCTTT.

J is TRBJ1-1 and V is TRBV5-1; TRBD1 agrees at 11 bases. V gave up 4 bases and J gave up 4 bases; unmatched junction bases: 9. The CDR3 has 16 amino acids. Germline assignment: CDR1 SGHRS and CDR2 YFSETQ. CDR3: CASSQRTGGGGTEAFF. The CDR3 bases are TGCGCCAGCAGCCAACGGACAGGGGGCGGGGGCACTGAAGCTTTCTTT. Using reference TRBV5-1 and TRBJ1-1 for the parts outside the CDR3, the full variable domain is KAGVTQTPRYLIKTRGQQVTLSCSPISGHRSVSWYQQTPGQGLQFLFEYFSETQRNKGNFPGRFSGRQFSNSRSEMNVSTLELGDSALYLCASSQRTGGGGTEAFFGQGTRLTVV.

This clone was seen a single time. The rearrangement links TRBV18 to TRBJ2-2, with 11 bases that match TRBD2. The junction had 6 bases not matched to a gene; V was cut back by 4 bases and J by 5 bases. The CDR3 runs to 16 residues. CDR1 is KGHSH and CDR2 is LQKENI in the germline V gene. As DNA, the CDR3 is TGTGCCAGCTCACTGGGACTAGCGGCCCGGACCGGGGAGCTGTTTTTT. Protein product: CASSLGLAARTGELFF.

This chain connects TRBV19 to TRBJ2-3, with a weak D call TRBD2 (6 bases). This CDR3 region has 14 residues. CDR1 is LNHDA, CDR2 SQIVND, per germline (reference sequence). V lost 1 base and J lost 5, with 10 bases in between. The CDR3 nucleotides read TGTGCCAGTAGTATAGTGGAGGGAGGAGATACGCAGTATTTT. Translating it yields CASSIVEGGDTQYF.

V usage is TRBV18 and J usage is TRBJ2-7; 11 bases are shared with TRBD1. The CDR3 has 14 amino acids. After removal of 5 bases from V and 2 bases from J, the junction contained 2 bases not matched to a gene. In germline, CDR1 is KGHSH, CDR2 LQKENI. The CDR3 loop reads CASSEDRGPYEQYF. For the CDR3, the DNA is TGTGCCAGCTCAGAGGACAGGGGGCCCTACGAGCAGTACTTC.

V and J are TRBV5-1 and TRBJ2-5; D is uncertain. CDR1 is SGHRS and CDR2 is YFSETQ in the germline V gene. Trimming stripped 4 bases from V and 5 bases from J, with 12 bases between. The CDR3 length is 13 residues. The CDR3 here is CASSPEASETQYF. CDR3 bases: TGCGCCAGCAGCCCTGAGGCGTCTGAGACCCAGTACTTC. Together with reference TRBV5-1 and TRBJ2-5, the CDR3 gives the full variable domain: KAGVTQTPRYLIKTRGQQVTLSCSPISGHRSVSWYQQTPGQGLQFLFEYFSETQRNKGNFPGRFSGRQFSNSRSEMNVSTLELGDSALYLCASSPEASETQYFGPGTRLLVL.

This chain joins TRBV6-6 and TRBJ1-6; D gene ambiguous. Germline CDR1 and CDR2: MNHNY and SVGAGI (reference sequence). V was trimmed by 10 bases and J by 8 bases, leaving 18 bases between them. The CDR3 has 14 amino acids. The CDR3 DNA reads TGTGCCACACAAGGCGGGAGTTCCTATTCACCCCTCCACTTT. Protein: CATQGGSSYSPLHF.

The chain carries TRBV6-4 and TRBJ1-2, with D unclear. The CDR3 sequence is 12 residues long. The V gene's germline CDR1 is MRHNA and CDR2 SNTAGT. V shed 0 bases and J shed 4 bases, with 3 bases lying between them. The CDR3, as DNA: TGTGCCAGCAGTGACTCGAGCTATGGCTACACCTTC. This translates into CASSDSSYGYTF.

This sequence joins TRBV7-9 and TRBJ2-7; TRBD2 matches 10 bases. V was pared by 2 bases and J by 7 bases, with 11 bases of the junction left unmatched. Germline lookup yields CDR1 SEHNR and CDR2 FQNEAQ (reference sequence). The CDR3 sequence is 16 residues long. The CDR3 sequence: CASSLIGDTSGKEQYF. CDR3 coding DNA: TGTGCCAGCAGCTTAATAGGCGATACTAGCGGGAAAGAGCAGTACTTC.

The chain employs TRBV7-9 and TRBJ1-2; tentatively, D is TRBD1 (6 bases). V lost 10 bases to trimming and J lost 5 bases, with 14 bases between them. The germline V gene has CDR1 SEHNR and CDR2 FQNEAQ (reference sequence). This CDR3 is 12 amino acids long. For the CDR3, the DNA is TGTGCCACCTTTACAGGGAATTATGGCTACACCTTC. This encodes CATFTGNYGYTF.

The chain joins TRBV4-1 to TRBJ2-6; maybe TRBD1 (6 bases). Trimming stripped 1 base from V and 3 bases from J, with 13 bases between. Germline CDR1 reads MGHRA; CDR2 reads YSYEKL. The CDR3 is made up of 17 amino acids. CDR3 in amino acids: CASSQARTVLGANVLTF. In DNA, the CDR3 is TGCGCCAGCAGCCAAGCCCGGACAGTGCTTGGGGCCAACGTCCTGACTTTC.

A note on this clone: Other DNA sequences from this sample encode an identical CDR3 as well. The rearrangement links TRBV9 to TRBJ1-3; tentative D call: TRBD1 (5 bases). Between the trimmed V and J ends, which lost 1 base and 4 bases, there was a span of 9 bases. In germline, CDR1 is SGDLS, CDR2 YYNGEE. The CDR3 has 14 residues. Here the CDR3 DNA reads TGTGCCAGCAGCGTACAGGGTACCGGAAACACCATATATTTT. Protein sequence: CASSVQGTGNTIYF.

This clone appeared a single time. The rearrangement links TRBV6-5 to TRBJ2-1, with D possibly TRBD1 on 5 matching bases. CDR3 length: 15 residues. V was pared by 5 bases and J by 2 bases, with 13 bases between. CDR1 and CDR2 (germline): MNHEY, SVGAGI. The CDR3 DNA is TGTGCCAGCAGTAGTCCAGGGATCACCTACAATGAGCAGTTCTTC. Translating it yields CASSSPGITYNEQFF.

The chain recombines TRBV21-1 with TRBJ2-3; TRBD2, the table's D call, lacks a check against the DNA. TRBV21-1 is a pseudogene. This CDR3 spans 14 amino acids. CDR3 DNA sequence: TGTGCCATCCATAGGAGCGGGGGGACAGATACGCAGTATTTT. Translated, it gives CAIHRSGGTDTQYF.

The rearrangement uses TRBV30 and TRBJ2-3, with TRBD1 as a possible D gene (6 bases). CDR1 is GTSNPN and CDR2 is SVGIG in the germline V gene (reference sequence). Trimming left V 2 bases short and J 0 bases short, with 21 bases between. The CDR3 spans 18 residues. In DNA form, the CDR3 reads TGTGCCTGGAGTCGGCCCGACAGGTCGTCCTCTAGCACAGATACGCAGTATTTT. Its translation: CAWSRPDRSSSSTDTQYF. The full variable domain, in which reference TRBV30 and TRBJ2-3 provide the parts outside the CDR3, is SQTIHQWPATLVQPVGSPLSLECTVEGTSNPNLYWYRQAAGRGLQLLFYSVGIGQISSEVPQNLSASRPQDRQFILSSKKLLLSDSGFYLCAWSRPDRSSSSTDTQYFGPGTRLTVL.

The CDR3 loop reads CASRGPERGEDEQFF. The CDR3 nucleotides read TGTGCCAGCAGGGGTCCCGAGCGGGGGGAGGATGAGCAGTTCTTC. The rearrangement uses TRBV7-3 and TRBJ2-1, with 9 bases that match TRBD2. The CDR3 consists of 15 residues. After removal of 6 bases from V and 8 bases from J, the junction contained 11 bases not matched to a gene. Germline V gives CDR1 SGHTA, CDR2 FQGTGA.

V and J are TRBV23-1 and TRBJ1-5; D gene uncertain. TRBV23-1 is classed as an ORF, of uncertain function. Trimming pared 3 bases from V and 3 bases from J, leaving 15 bases between. This CDR3 contains 16 residues. CDR3 bases: TGCGCCAGCAGTCATTCTCGGGAGGTGTACAATCAGCCCCAGCATTTT. It specifies CASSHSREVYNQPQHF.

V usage is TRBV11-2 and J usage is TRBJ1-1, with D perhaps matching TRBD1 (5 bases). The CDR3 totals 13 residues. Germline CDR1 is SGHAT and CDR2 is FQNNGV. Deletions cut 0 bases from V and 11 bases from J, with 13 bases between. The CDR3 protein is CASSLDRGRHAFF. The CDR3 DNA sequence: TGTGCCAGCAGCTTAGATAGGGGCAGGCATGCTTTCTTT.

The J gene is TRBJ2-1, the V gene TRBV27; 11 nucleotides match TRBD2. The CDR3 runs 15 residues. In germline, CDR1 is MNHEY, CDR2 SMNVEV (reference sequence). Germline trimming cut 6 bases from V and 8 bases from J; bases unmatched to any gene: 9. This CDR3 is CASRILAGGYDEQFF. CDR3 nucleotide sequence: TGTGCCAGCAGAATCCTAGCGGGGGGTTATGATGAGCAGTTCTTC.